A single sample gave rise to the 20 T cell receptor beta chains below, sequenced in a study of T cells in localized non-small cell lung cancer. Clones were read by immunoSEQ multiplex PCR, and TCRdb kept only the in-frame ones, dropping some. The sample yields about 1,300 clones, about 20% seen once. The material was normal lung tissue next to the tumor, obtained before any cancer treatment. The source is a man aged 40 to 70 with stage I lung adenocarcinoma.

The chain uses TRBV11-3 and TRBJ2-5, with TRBD1 identical over 12 bases. The CDR3 runs to 16 residues. Trimming cost V 5 bases and J 4 bases; bases outside gene matches: 8. Germline V gives CDR1 SGHNT, CDR2 YENEEA. The CDR3 DNA reads as TGTGCCAGCAGCCTGATCCGGGACAGGGGGCGAGAGACCCAGTACTTC. This sequence encodes CASSLIRDRGRETQYF.

In DNA, the CDR3 is TGTGCCAGCAGTTATAGCATTGGGGAGAGGAATGAGCAGTTCTTC. It yields the protein CASSYSIGERNEQFF. This chain joins TRBV6-8 and TRBJ2-1; possibly TRBD2 for D (5 bases). Germline values: CDR1 MNHGY, CDR2 SAAAGT. The length of the CDR3 is 15 residues. Trimming removed 3 bases from V and 7 bases from J, with 16 bases in between.

The table lists this clone with a few counts. The rearrangement links TRBV15 to TRBJ1-5; 9 nucleotides line up with TRBD1. Trimming cost V 3 bases and J 1 base; bases outside gene matches: 4. The CDR3 totals 16 residues. From germline, CDR1 is LNHNV and CDR2 YYDKDF (reference sequence). The CDR3: CATSSTGGASNQPQHF. Here the CDR3 DNA reads TGTGCCACCAGCAGCACAGGGGGCGCAAGCAATCAGCCCCAGCATTTT. Variable domain in full (rest from reference TRBV15 and TRBJ1-5): DAMVIQNPRYQVTQFGKPVTLSCSQTLNHNVMYWYQQKSSQAPKLLFHYYDKDFNNEADTPDNFQSRRPNTSFCFLDIRSPGLGDTAMYLCATSSTGGASNQPQHFGDGTRLSIL.

This clone was counted a few times. The J gene is TRBJ1-1, the V gene TRBV11-3, with TRBD1 as a possible D gene (5 bases). V was shortened by 0 bases and J by 6 bases, with 17 bases between the two germline ends. The CDR3 is 16 residues long. CDR1 is SGHNT, CDR2 YENEEA, per germline. The DNA of the CDR3 is TGTGCCAGCAGCTTAGAAGGATCGGCAGGCAGGGCTGAAGCTTTCTTT. Translated: CASSLEGSAGRAEAFF.

A few counts support this clone. V gene TRBV11-3 combines with J gene TRBJ1-5; 7 bases are shared with TRBD1. Trimming at V came to 5 bases and at J to 4 bases, leaving 8 bases not matched to a gene. CDR1 and CDR2 (germline): SGHNT, YENEEA. The CDR3 runs 15 residues. The CDR3 sequence is CASSQGGFGNQPQHF. CDR3 nucleotides: TGTGCCAGCAGCCAGGGGGGGTTTGGGAATCAGCCCCAGCATTTT.

The V and J genes are TRBV19 and TRBJ1-5; possibly TRBD1 for D (6 bases). This CDR3 is built from 15 residues. Trimming cost V 8 bases and J 0 bases, with 14 bases left between them. CDR1 is LNHDA, CDR2 SQIVND, per germline (reference sequence). The CDR3 sequence is CASQDSSYSNQPQHF. Here the CDR3 DNA reads TGTGCCAGTCAGGACAGCTCCTATAGCAATCAGCCCCAGCATTTT.

This clone was detected a few times. The gene calls are TRBV5-1 and TRBJ2-3; 9 nucleotides line up with TRBD1. The CDR3 covers 17 residues. Germline V lookup: CDR1 SGHRS, CDR2 YFSETQ. V was clipped by 3 bases and J by 0 bases; unmatched bases: 8. CDR3 in amino acids: CASSWPITGGSTDTQYF. The CDR3 DNA is TGCGCCAGCAGCTGGCCAATTACAGGGGGCAGCACAGATACGCAGTATTTT.

This clone appeared once. The chain has TRBV29-1 and TRBJ2-1; 8 nucleotides match TRBD2. The CDR3 is 16 residues long. Trimming removed 0 bases from V and 8 bases from J; junction bases left unmatched: 12. Germline-derived CDR1 and CDR2 are SQVTM and ANQGSEA. CDR3 sequence reads: CSVEDHREGPVDEQFF. The CDR3, as DNA: TGCAGCGTTGAAGATCATCGGGAGGGCCCGGTGGATGAGCAGTTCTTC.

The rearrangement joins TRBV27 to TRBJ2-7, with D uncertain. The V gene's germline CDR1 is MNHEY and CDR2 SMNVEV (reference sequence). Trimming removed 3 bases at V and 5 bases at J, with 8 bases between. The CDR3 has 12 amino acids. In nucleotides, the CDR3 is TGTGCCAGCAGTTTTAATGGGAACGAGCAGTACTTC. Translated, it gives CASSFNGNEQYF.

This chain links TRBV5-1 with TRBJ2-5, with 9 bases lining up with TRBD2. CDR3 length: 15 amino acids. J was trimmed by 5 bases and V by 0 bases; bases with no gene match: 5. Germline V gives CDR1 SGHRS, CDR2 YFSETQ. The CDR3 nucleotides read TGCGCCAGCAGCTTGGCGGCGGGAGGGGGTGAGACCCAGTACTTC. This sequence encodes CASSLAAGGGETQYF.

The chain is built from TRBV15 and TRBJ1-5; TRBD1 might be the D (5 bases). The V gene's germline CDR1 is LNHNV and CDR2 YYDKDF (reference sequence). The CDR3 sequence is 16 residues long. The V and J ends lost 4 bases and 2 bases respectively, with 15 bases between them. This CDR3 reads CATSNQDWGGNQPQHF. In DNA, the CDR3 is TGTGCCACCAGCAACCAGGATTGGGGCGGCAATCAGCCCCAGCATTTT.

Comments on this clone: The junction departs from the called germline gene at one end, perhaps through a read error. The J gene is TRBJ2-1, the V gene TRBV11-3, with TRBD2 identical over 10 bases. This CDR3 has 17 residues. Germline V gene data show CDR1 as SGHNT and CDR2 as YENEEA. CDR3 protein: CASSPGVAGGDFNEQFF. For the CDR3, the DNA is TGTGCTAGCAGCCCCGGAGTAGCGGGAGGTGACTTCAATGAGCAGTTCTTC.

This clone showed up just a few times. The chain uses TRBV28 and TRBJ2-2, with 10 positions matching TRBD1. The J segment lost 6 bases and the V segment lost 6 bases, leaving 4 bases of the junction unmatched. CDR3 length equals 14 residues. The V gene's germline CDR1 is MDHEN and CDR2 SYDVKM. CDR3 sequence reads: CASRRQGASGELFF. In DNA, the CDR3 is TGTGCCAGCAGGAGACAGGGGGCCTCCGGGGAGCTGTTTTTT.

The chain recombines TRBV4-1 with TRBJ1-1, with D perhaps TRBD1 (5 bases). The CDR3 consists of 15 residues. CDR1 and CDR2 from the germline V gene are MGHRA and YSYEKL. V was clipped by 1 base and J by 7 bases, with 16 bases between them. The CDR3 sequence is CASSQGQGPPFEAFF. The CDR3 coding sequence is TGCGCCAGCAGCCAAGGGCAGGGACCCCCGTTTGAAGCTTTCTTT.

By sample fraction, this clone is medium-sized. The rearrangement joins TRBV11-3 to TRBJ2-7; 11 positions match TRBD2. V dropped 4 bases and J dropped 2; count of bases not matched to a gene: 4. The germline V gene has CDR1 SGHNT and CDR2 YENEEA. The CDR3 is 15 amino acids. CDR3 coding DNA: TGTGCCAGCAGCTCCGGGACTAGCGGAGCCTACGAGCAGTACTTC. Translating gives CASSSGTSGAYEQYF.

This clone has just a few counts. The rearrangement uses TRBV11-3 and TRBJ1-3, with D perhaps matching TRBD1 (6 bases). The V and J ends lost 1 base and 2 bases respectively, with 15 bases between them. CDR1 is SGHNT and CDR2 is YENEEA in the germline V gene. CDR3 length equals 17 residues. Here the CDR3 DNA reads TGTGCCAGCAGCTTAGTCCCCTCAGGGGCAACTGGAAACACCATATATTTT. Encoded protein: CASSLVPSGATGNTIYF.

The V gene is TRBV18, the J gene TRBJ1-4; D gene uncertain. Germline V gives CDR1 KGHSH, CDR2 LQKENI. The CDR3 loop spans 14 amino acids. The V end lost 3 bases, the J end lost 8 bases, and 13 bases lay between the germline ends. The CDR3 DNA reads TGTGCCAGCTCACCGTCGACGCAGCGCGAAAAACTGTTTTTT. Residues: CASSPSTQREKLFF.

This clone was observed once. The V call is TRBV18, the J call TRBJ1-2; 9 nucleotides match TRBD1. Germline V gene data show CDR1 as KGHSH and CDR2 as LQKENI. The CDR3 totals 13 residues. Trimming cost V 4 bases and J 6 bases; bases outside gene matches: 3. CDR3 protein: CASSRDRVNGYTF. DNA for the CDR3: TGTGCCAGCTCACGGGACAGGGTTAATGGCTACACCTTC.

CDR3 DNA: TGTGCCACCAGCAGAGATCGGGACGGAATATATGGCTACACCTTC. Its protein product is CATSRDRDGIYGYTF. The V call is TRBV15, the J call TRBJ1-2; D perhaps matches TRBD1 (5 bases). This CDR3 is built from 15 residues. Trimming removed 0 bases at V and 5 bases at J, with 13 bases between. Germline lookup yields CDR1 LNHNV and CDR2 YYDKDF (reference sequence). Supplemented by reference TRBV15 and TRBJ1-2, the full variable domain reads DAMVIQNPRYQVTQFGKPVTLSCSQTLNHNVMYWYQQKSSQAPKLLFHYYDKDFNNEADTPDNFQSRRPNTSFCFLDIRSPGLGDTAMYLCATSRDRDGIYGYTFGSGTRLTVV.

The chain uses TRBV28 and TRBJ2-2; D might be TRBD1 (5 bases). Germline lookup yields CDR1 MDHEN and CDR2 SYDVKM. V shed 6 bases and J shed 1 base, with 12 bases lying between them. The CDR3 has 15 amino acids. CDR3 nucleotide sequence: TGTGCCAGCAGGTCAGACAGTCGGAACACCGGGGAGCTGTTTTTT. Translating it yields CASRSDSRNTGELFF.